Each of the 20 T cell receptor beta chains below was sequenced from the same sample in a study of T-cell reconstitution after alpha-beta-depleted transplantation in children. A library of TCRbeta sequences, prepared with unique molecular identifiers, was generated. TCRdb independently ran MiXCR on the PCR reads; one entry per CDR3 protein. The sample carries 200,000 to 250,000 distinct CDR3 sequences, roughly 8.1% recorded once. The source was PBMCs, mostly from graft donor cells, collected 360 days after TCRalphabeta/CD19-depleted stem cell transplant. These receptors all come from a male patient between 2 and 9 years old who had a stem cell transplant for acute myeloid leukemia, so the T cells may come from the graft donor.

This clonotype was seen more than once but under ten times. The CDR3 region has the DNA TGTGCCAGCAGCCAAGATCGTGGGCACCTGAACACTGAAGCTTTCTTT. Translating it yields CASSQDRGHLNTEAFF. The gene calls are TRBV14 and TRBJ1-1; D ambiguous. The V end was cut by 0 bases, the J end by 0 bases, with 11 bases between. CDR3 length equals 16 residues. Germline V gene sequence: CDR1 SGHDN, CDR2 FVKESK. The variable domain in full, completed from reference TRBV14 and TRBJ1-1, reads EAGVTQFPSHSVIEKGQTVTLRCDPISGHDNLYWYRRVMGKEIKFLLHFVKESKQDESGMPNNRFLAERTGGTYSTLKVQPAELEDSGVYFCASSQDRGHLNTEAFFGQGTRLTVV.

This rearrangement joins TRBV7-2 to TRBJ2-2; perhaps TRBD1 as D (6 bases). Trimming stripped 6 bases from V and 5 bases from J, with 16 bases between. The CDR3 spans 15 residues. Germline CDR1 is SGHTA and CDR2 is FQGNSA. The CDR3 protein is CASSIPRGGTGELFF. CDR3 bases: TGTGCCAGCAGTATTCCGCGAGGGGGAACCGGGGAGCTGTTTTTT.

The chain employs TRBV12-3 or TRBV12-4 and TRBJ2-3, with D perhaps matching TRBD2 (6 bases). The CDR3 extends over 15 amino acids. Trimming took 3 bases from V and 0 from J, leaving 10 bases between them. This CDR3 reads CASSLGSGSTDTQYF. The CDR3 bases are TGTGCCAGCAGTTTGGGTAGCGGCAGCACAGATACGCAGTATTTT.

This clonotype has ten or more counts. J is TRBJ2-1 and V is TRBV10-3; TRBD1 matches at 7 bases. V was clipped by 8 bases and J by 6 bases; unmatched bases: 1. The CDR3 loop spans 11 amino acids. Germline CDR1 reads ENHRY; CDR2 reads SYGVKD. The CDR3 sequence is CAIGTVNEQFF. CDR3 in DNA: TGTGCCATCGGGACAGTCAATGAGCAGTTCTTC.

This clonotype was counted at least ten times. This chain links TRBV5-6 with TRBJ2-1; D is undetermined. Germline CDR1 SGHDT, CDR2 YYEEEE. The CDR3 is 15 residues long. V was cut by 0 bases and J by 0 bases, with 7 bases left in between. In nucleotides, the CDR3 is TGTGCCAGCAGCTTGGGGGAACCCTCCTACAATGAGCAGTTCTTC. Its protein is CASSLGEPSYNEQFF.

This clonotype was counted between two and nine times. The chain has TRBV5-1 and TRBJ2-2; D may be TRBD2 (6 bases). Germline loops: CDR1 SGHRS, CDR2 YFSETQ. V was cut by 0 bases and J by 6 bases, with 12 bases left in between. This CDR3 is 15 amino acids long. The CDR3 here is CASSLAGGGPGELFF. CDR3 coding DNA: TGCGCCAGCAGCTTGGCCGGGGGTGGTCCCGGGGAGCTGTTTTTT.

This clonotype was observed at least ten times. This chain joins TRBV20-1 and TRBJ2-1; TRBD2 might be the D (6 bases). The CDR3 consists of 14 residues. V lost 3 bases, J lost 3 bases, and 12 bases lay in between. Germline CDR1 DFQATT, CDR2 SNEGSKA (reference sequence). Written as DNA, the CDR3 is TGCAGTGCTAGCTCGGGACTTCTCTACAATGAGCAGTTCTTC. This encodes CSASSGLLYNEQFF.

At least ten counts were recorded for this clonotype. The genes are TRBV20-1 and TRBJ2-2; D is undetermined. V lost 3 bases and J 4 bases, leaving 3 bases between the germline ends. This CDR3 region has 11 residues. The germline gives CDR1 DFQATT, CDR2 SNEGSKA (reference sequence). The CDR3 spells CSASITGELFF. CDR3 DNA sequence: TGCAGTGCTAGCATCACCGGGGAGCTGTTTTTT.

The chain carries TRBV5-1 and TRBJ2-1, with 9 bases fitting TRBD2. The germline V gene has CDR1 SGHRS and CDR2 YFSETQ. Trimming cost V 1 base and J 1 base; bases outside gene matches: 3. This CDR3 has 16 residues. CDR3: CASSLTTSGSYNEQFF. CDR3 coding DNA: TGCGCCAGCAGCTTGACTACTAGCGGGTCCTACAATGAGCAGTTCTTC.

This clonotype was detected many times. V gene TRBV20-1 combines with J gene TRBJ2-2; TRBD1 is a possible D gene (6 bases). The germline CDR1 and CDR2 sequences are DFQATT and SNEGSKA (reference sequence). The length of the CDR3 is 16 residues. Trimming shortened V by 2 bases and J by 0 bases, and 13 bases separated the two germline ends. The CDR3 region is CSARPPGTTNTGELFF. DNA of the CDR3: TGCAGTGCTAGACCCCCCGGGACAACGAACACCGGGGAGCTGTTTTTT.

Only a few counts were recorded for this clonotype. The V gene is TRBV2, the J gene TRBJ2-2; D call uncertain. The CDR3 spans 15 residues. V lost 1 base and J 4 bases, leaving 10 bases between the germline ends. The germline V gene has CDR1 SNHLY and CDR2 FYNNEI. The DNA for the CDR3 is TGTGCCAGCAGTGAAGGCTTAATAGGCACCGGGGAGCTGTTTTTT. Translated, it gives CASSEGLIGTGELFF.

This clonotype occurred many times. The DNA of the CDR3 is TGTGCCAGCAGCTTAGCACTAGCGAACGACGAGCAGTACTTC. This codes for CASSLALANDEQYF. This chain links TRBV7-9 with TRBJ2-7; 7 bases line up with TRBD2. V lost 0 bases to trimming and J lost 5 bases; unmatched junction nucleotides: 4. There are 14 residues in the CDR3. Per germline, CDR1 SEHNR and CDR2 FQNEAQ (reference sequence). Variable domain in full (rest from reference TRBV7-9 and TRBJ2-7): DTGVSQNPRHKITKRGQNVTFRCDPISEHNRLYWYRQTLGQGPEFLTYFQNEAQLEKSRLLSDRFSAERPKGSFSTLEIQRTEQGDSAMYLCASSLALANDEQYFGPGTRLTVT.

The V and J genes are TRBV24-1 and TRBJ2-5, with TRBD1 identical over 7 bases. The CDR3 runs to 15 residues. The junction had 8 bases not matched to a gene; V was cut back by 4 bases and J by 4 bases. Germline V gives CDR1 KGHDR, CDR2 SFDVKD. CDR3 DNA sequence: TGTGCCACCAGTGAATCGACAGGGAGTGGAGAGACCCAGTACTTC. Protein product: CATSESTGSGETQYF.

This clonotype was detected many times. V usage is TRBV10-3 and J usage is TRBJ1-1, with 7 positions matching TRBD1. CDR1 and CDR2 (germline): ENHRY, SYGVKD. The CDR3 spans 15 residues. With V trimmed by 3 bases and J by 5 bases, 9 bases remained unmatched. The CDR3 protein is CAISENRGGGTEAFF. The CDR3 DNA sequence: TGTGCCATCAGTGAAAACAGGGGAGGGGGAACTGAAGCTTTCTTT.

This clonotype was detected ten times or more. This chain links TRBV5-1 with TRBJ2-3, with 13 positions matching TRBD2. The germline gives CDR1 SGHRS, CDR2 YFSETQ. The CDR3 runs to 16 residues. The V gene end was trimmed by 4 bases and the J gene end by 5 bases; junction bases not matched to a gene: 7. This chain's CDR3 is CASSRGLAGVGDTQYF. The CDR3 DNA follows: TGCGCCAGCAGCAGAGGACTAGCGGGAGTGGGAGATACGCAGTATTTT.

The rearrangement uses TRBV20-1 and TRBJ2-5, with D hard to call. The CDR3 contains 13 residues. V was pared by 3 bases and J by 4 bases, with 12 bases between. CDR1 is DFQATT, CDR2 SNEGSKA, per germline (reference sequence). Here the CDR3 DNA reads TGCAGTGCTAGCCCTGTAGCACGAGAGACCCAGTACTTC. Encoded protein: CSASPVARETQYF.

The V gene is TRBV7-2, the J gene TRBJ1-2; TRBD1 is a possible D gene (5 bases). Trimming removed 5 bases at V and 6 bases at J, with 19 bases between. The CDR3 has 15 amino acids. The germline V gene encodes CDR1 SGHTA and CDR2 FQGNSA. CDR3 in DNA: TGTGCCAGCAGCCTCGTCGGGGGAAAGCGTGATGGCTACACCTTC. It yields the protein CASSLVGGKRDGYTF.

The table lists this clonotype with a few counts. DNA of the CDR3: TGCAGCTCAGGGGGGGTAGGCACAGATACGCAGTATTTT. Residues: CSSGGVGTDTQYF. The chain recombines TRBV29-1 with TRBJ2-3; D possibly uses TRBD1 or TRBD2 (7 bases each). The CDR3 loop spans 13 amino acids. Trimming removed 8 bases at V and 1 base at J, with 13 bases between. CDR1 SQVTM and CDR2 ANQGSEA come from the germline V gene.

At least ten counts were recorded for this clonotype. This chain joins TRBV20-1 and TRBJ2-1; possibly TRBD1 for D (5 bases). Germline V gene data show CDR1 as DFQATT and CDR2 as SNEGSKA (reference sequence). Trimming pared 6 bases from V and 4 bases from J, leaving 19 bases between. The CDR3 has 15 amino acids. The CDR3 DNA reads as TGCAGTGCCTCGTGGACGACAGTGATGTACAATGAGCAGTTCTTC. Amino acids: CSASWTTVMYNEQFF.

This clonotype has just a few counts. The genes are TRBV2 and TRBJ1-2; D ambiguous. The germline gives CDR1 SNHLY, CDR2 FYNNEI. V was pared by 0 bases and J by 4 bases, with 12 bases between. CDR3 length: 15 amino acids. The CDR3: CASSEAQTRRYGYTF. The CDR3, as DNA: TGTGCCAGCAGTGAAGCGCAAACGAGGCGCTATGGCTACACCTTC.